The source of this T cell receptor beta chain is a study of chemoradiotherapy in HPV16-positive cancers. The V segment lost 7 bases and the J segment 4 bases; nucleotides outside the gene matches: 13. The CDR3 is 16 amino acids. Per the germline V gene, CDR1 is SEHNR and CDR2 is FQNEAQ (reference sequence). The protocol was immunoSEQ multiplex PCR, while the TCRdb copy is restricted to in-frame clones and leaves out a portion. The table shows approximately 8,800 clones, with around two thirds occurring only once. The specimen was collected from a patient who underwent chemoradiotherapy. This rearrangement joins TRBV7-9 to TRBJ2-1, with 7 positions matching TRBD1. The TCR originated in a human donor with HPV-associated anogenital cancer. The CDR3 DNA sequence: TGTGCCAGCAACCATCTTGGGACAGACAAGTACAATGAGCAGTTCTTC. It yields the protein CASNHLGTDKYNEQFF.